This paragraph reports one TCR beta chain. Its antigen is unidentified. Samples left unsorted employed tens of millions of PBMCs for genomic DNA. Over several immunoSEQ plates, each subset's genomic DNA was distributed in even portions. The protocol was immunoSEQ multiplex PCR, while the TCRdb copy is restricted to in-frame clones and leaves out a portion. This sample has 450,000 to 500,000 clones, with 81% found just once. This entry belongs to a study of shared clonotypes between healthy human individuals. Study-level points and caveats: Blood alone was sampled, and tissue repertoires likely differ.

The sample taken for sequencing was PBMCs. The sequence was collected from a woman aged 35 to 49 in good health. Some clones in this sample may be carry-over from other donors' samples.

Here the CDR3 reads CASGIAETQYF. In DNA form, the CDR3 reads TGTGCCAGCGGGATAGCGGAGACCCAGTACTTC. V gene TRBV7-9 combines with J gene TRBJ2-5, with D possibly TRBD2 on 5 matching bases. Germline CDR1 and CDR2: SEHNR and FQNEAQ (reference sequence). The CDR3 extends over 11 amino acids. V was pared by 8 bases and J by 5 bases, with 9 bases between.